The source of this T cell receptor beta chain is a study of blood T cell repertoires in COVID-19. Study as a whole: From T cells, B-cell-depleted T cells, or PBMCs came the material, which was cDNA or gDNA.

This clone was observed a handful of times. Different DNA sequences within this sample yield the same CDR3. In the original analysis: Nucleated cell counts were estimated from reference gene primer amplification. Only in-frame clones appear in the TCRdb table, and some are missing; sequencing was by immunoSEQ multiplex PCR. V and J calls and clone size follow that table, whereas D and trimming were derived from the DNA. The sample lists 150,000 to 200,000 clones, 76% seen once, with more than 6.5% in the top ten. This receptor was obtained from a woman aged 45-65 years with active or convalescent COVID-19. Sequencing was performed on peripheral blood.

The CDR3 DNA reads TGCAGTGCCACAGGGTCCTATGGCTACACCTTC. Translation gives CSATGSYGYTF. The chain is built from TRBV20-1 and TRBJ1-2; perhaps TRBD1 as D (6 bases). CDR1 and CDR2 from the germline V gene are DFQATT and SNEGSKA (reference sequence). Deletions cut 6 bases from V and 4 bases from J, with 9 bases between. The CDR3 spans 11 residues.